These T cell receptor beta chains were read from a single sample in a study of blood T cell repertoires in COVID-19. Sequencing was performed with immunoSEQ multiplex PCR; in TCRdb, only in-frame clones are kept and a portion is missing. The top ten clones hold roughly a fifth of a sample with some 180,000 clones, nearly 90% of them seen once. Sample: peripheral blood. Receptors originate from a man aged 60 to 75 with active or convalescent COVID-19. Both conserved end residues are part of each CDR3. A D gene is named only where the DNA matches it firmly. The size of a clone is reported for some rows only, either as once, few or many, or as a class for expanded clones.

>-|TRBJ1-2|-|TRBV15
CATSRDSRGQDYGYTF
TGTGCCACCAGCAGAGATAGCAGGGGACAAGACTATGGCTACACCTTC
>TRBD1|TRBJ1-6|-|TRBV6-1
CASSEIETGLAPLHF
TGTGCCAGCAGTGAAATTGAGACAGGGTTGGCACCCCTCCACTTT
>TRBD2|TRBJ2-5|-|TRBV5-1
CASSAGGGQETQYF
TGCGCCAGCAGCGCCGGGGGAGGGCAAGAGACCCAGTACTTC
>TRBD1|TRBJ2-5|once|TRBV2
CASSVDRAQETQYF
TGTGCCAGCAGTGTTGACAGGGCCCAAGAGACCCAGTACTTC
>-|TRBJ2-1|once|TRBV7-6
CASSPDSLPYNEQFF
TGTGCCAGCAGCCCGGACTCCCTTCCCTACAATGAGCAGTTCTTC
>-|TRBJ1-5|-|TRBV5-5
CASSLDSLNQPQHF
TGTGCCAGCAGCTTGGACAGCCTCAATCAGCCCCAGCATTTT
>-|TRBJ1-2|once|TRBV12-1
CASSRGTGTKEYYGYTF
TGTGCCAGCAGCCGTGGGACAGGGACCAAAGAGTACTATGGCTACACCTTC
>-|TRBJ2-7|once|TRBV5-1
CASSFSVDEQYF
TGCGCCAGCAGCTTTTCAGTGGACGAGCAGTACTTC
>TRBD2|TRBJ2-1|-|TRBV24-1
CATSVRGGSYNEQFF
TGTGCCACCAGTGTCCGGGGGGGGTCCTACAATGAGCAGTTCTTC
>-|TRBJ1-2|-|TRBV6-6
CASSKQVSAYGYTF
TGTGCCAGCAGTAAACAGGTTTCCGCCTATGGCTACACCTTC
>-|TRBJ1-2|-|TRBV9
CASSVMNSHYGYTF
TGTGCCAGCAGCGTAATGAACAGTCACTATGGCTACACCTTC
>-|TRBJ1-1|few|TRBV2
CASNSVRERDTEAFF
TGTGCCAGCAATTCAGTCCGGGAAAGGGACACTGAAGCTTTCTTT
>TRBD1|TRBJ1-2|once|TRBV3-1/TRBV3-2
CASSHFDRAGGYTF
TGTGCCAGCAGTCATTTTGACAGGGCAGGTGGCTACACCTTC
>TRBD1|TRBJ1-2|-|TRBV5-4
CASSFQDREYGYTF
TGTGCCAGCAGCTTTCAGGACAGGGAGTATGGCTACACCTTC
>TRBD1|TRBJ2-5|-|TRBV7-3
CASSRNRGETQYF
TGTGCCAGCAGTCGTAACAGGGGGGAGACCCAGTACTTC
>TRBD2|TRBJ2-2|once|TRBV19
CASSVTSGGLTGELFF
TGTGCCAGTAGTGTAACTAGCGGGGGGCTTACCGGGGAGCTGTTTTTT
>-|TRBJ1-3|-|TRBV5-1
CASSGGVSGNTIYF
TGCGCCAGCAGCGGCGGGGTATCTGGAAACACCATATATTTT
>-|TRBJ1-1|-|TRBV5-8
CASSLDPTGNTEAFF
TGTGCCAGCAGCTTGGACCCAACAGGGAACACTGAAGCTTTCTTT
>TRBD1|TRBJ2-3|-|TRBV27
CASRSPIRGITDTQYF
TGTGCCAGCAGATCCCCCATCAGGGGGATCACAGATACGCAGTATTTT
>-|TRBJ1-6|-|TRBV4-1
CASSQDGAGAIYSPLHF
TGCGCCAGCAGCCAAGATGGGGCAGGAGCTATCTATTCACCCCTCCACTTT